What follows are 2 T cell receptor beta chains derived from one specimen sequenced in a study of T-cell memory formation after mild COVID-19. TCRdb reprocessed the 5' RACE reads via MiXCR and lists one record per CDR3 protein. The sample lists around 190,000 distinct CDR3 sequences; under 20% were seen once. Sequencing input: PBMCs or a T cell subset sorted from them (not recorded which). The source of these receptors is a man in his late teens or twenties who had mild COVID-19 (a few samples of this study predate the infection). Cell type and time point are not known.

This clonotype was found a few times. The chain couples TRBV2 to TRBJ2-7; D may be TRBD2 (7 bases). Germline CDR1 SNHLY, CDR2 FYNNEI. Trimming cost V 7 bases and J 4 bases, with 26 bases left between them. The CDR3 covers 17 residues. The CDR3 spells CASILGIRGARVYEQYF. CDR3 DNA sequence: TGTGCCAGCATCCTAGGCATCCGGGGGGCGAGAGTGTACGAGCAGTACTTC.

This clonotype turned up a few times. The rearrangement uses TRBV24-1 and TRBJ2-3; tentatively, D is TRBD1 (5 bases). The length of the CDR3 is 16 residues. V lost 4 bases and J lost 0, with 13 bases in between. The germline CDR1 and CDR2 sequences are KGHDR and SFDVKD. The CDR3 reads CATSDQGDESTDTQYF. The CDR3, as DNA: TGTGCCACCAGTGACCAAGGGGATGAGAGCACAGATACGCAGTATTTT.